The rows below give T cell receptor beta chains drawn from one sample of a study of neurological immune-mediated disorders. Each CDR3 protein is one row after TCRdb ran MiXCR on the 5' RACE reads. The sample contains tens of thousands of distinct CDR3 sequences, about a tenth of which appear only once. The sequenced material came from PBMCs. Receptors originate from a man younger than 40 in good health. CDR3s include the opening cysteine and the closing phenylalanine or tryptophan. The D gene is left open where the match is weak. Clone sizes are given selectively: once, few, many, or a class where the clone is expanded.

D gene,V gene,J gene,clone size,CDR3 DNA,CDR3 protein
TRBD1,TRBV25-1,TRBJ2-7,many,TGTGCTTCGCAACAGGGGGCGGGGTACGAGCAGTACTTC,CASQQGAGYEQYF
NA,TRBV12-3/TRBV12-4,TRBJ2-3,many,TGTGCCAGCAACCTCGCGGAGCGGGGCACAGATACGCAGTATTTT,CASNLAERGTDTQYF
NA,TRBV5-1,TRBJ1-1,many,TGCGCCAGCAGCTGGGAGGGGGGGATCGACACTGAAGCTTTCTTT,CASSWEGGIDTEAFF
NA,TRBV10-2,TRBJ1-1,many,TGCGCCAGCAGTGAGGCAACGGCCTGGGACACTGAAGCTTTCTTT,CASSEATAWDTEAFF
TRBD2,TRBV12-3/TRBV12-4,TRBJ2-2,many,TGTGCCAGCAGTGATACTAGCGGGACTATCACCGGGGAGCTGTTTTTT,CASSDTSGTITGELFF
NA,TRBV5-4,TRBJ2-1,once,TGCGCCAGCATCCTACTAGGGGACAATGAGCAGTTCTTC,CASILLGDNEQFF
NA,TRBV11-1,TRBJ2-7,many,TGTGCCAGCAGCTTATATGGCTACGAGCAGTACTTC,CASSLYGYEQYF
NA,TRBV5-1,TRBJ2-5,many,TGCGCCAGCAGCCAGGGGGGCGGCGAGACCCAGTACTTC,CASSQGGGETQYF
TRBD1,TRBV12-5,TRBJ1-1,NA,TGTGCTAGTGGCCTTAACAGGGGGCAGTCAAGGACTGAAGCTTTCTTT,CASGLNRGQSRTEAFF
NA,TRBV5-1,TRBJ2-3,many,TGCGCCAGCGGCGATGGTCCAGTGAAGGTGGATACGCAGTATTTT,CASGDGPVKVDTQYF
TRBD1,TRBV20-1,TRBJ2-7,many,TGCAGTGCTAGAGATTACGGCAGGGGGCTATCCTACGAGCAGTACTTC,CSARDYGRGLSYEQYF
NA,TRBV20-1,TRBJ1-3,many,TGCAGTGCAACTCGGGGGATACAGCCCAACACCATATATTTT,CSATRGIQPNTIYF
TRBD1,TRBV28,TRBJ2-7,many,TGTGCCAGCAGCCCGGACAGGGGGGCAGGTCAGGACGAGCAGTACTTC,CASSPDRGAGQDEQYF
NA,TRBV18,TRBJ2-1,many,TGTGCCAGCTCGTCCGGGGCCCTACGCCGCTACAATGAGCAGTTCTTC,CASSSGALRRYNEQFF
TRBD1,TRBV6-5,TRBJ2-5,many,TGTGCCAGCAGTCGCACACAGGGGCGCGGGGAGACCCAGTACTTC,CASSRTQGRGETQYF
TRBD2,TRBV3-1,TRBJ2-7,NA,TGTGCCTGCAGCCTCGGACTAGCTGCCGTAACCTACGAGCAGTACTTC,CACSLGLAAVTYEQYF
NA,TRBV6-5,TRBJ2-1,many,TGTGCCAGCAGAGGCCCCCATGAGCAGTTCTTC,CASRGPHEQFF
TRBD1,TRBV5-1,TRBJ2-5,many,TGCGCCAGCAAAAAATCACCCACAGGGGGTTTAGAGACCCAGTACTTC,CASKKSPTGGLETQYF
NA,TRBV7-9,TRBJ2-1,many,TGTGCCAGCAACGACCCGGAACTTAGGGGTAATGAGCAGTTCTTC,CASNDPELRGNEQFF
NA,TRBV5-6,TRBJ1-2,many,TGTGCCAGCAGCCCCGGACCGTCAACTATTGGGGATGGCTACACCTTC,CASSPGPSTIGDGYTF
NA,TRBV6-2/TRBV6-3,TRBJ1-2,many,TGTGCCAGCAGCTCGTGGACAGCAGCTAACTATGGCTACACCTTC,CASSSWTAANYGYTF